The 21 T cell receptor beta chains below come from one sample, sequenced in a study of blood T cell repertoires in COVID-19. Using immunoSEQ multiplex PCR, the repertoire was profiled, and TCRdb retains in-frame clones only, with some absent. The sample lists about 140,000 clones, 84% occurring once. Sequencing was carried out using peripheral blood. These receptors came from a woman of 80 years or more in a cohort sampled during active or convalescent COVID-19.

The chain employs TRBV2 and TRBJ1-4; D call uncertain. There are 12 residues in the CDR3. Germline values: CDR1 SNHLY, CDR2 FYNNEI. The V end was cut by 4 bases, the J end by 8 bases, with 8 bases between. CDR3 bases: TGTGCCAGCAGTGTAACAGTGGAAAAACTGTTTTTT. Translated, it gives CASSVTVEKLFF.

In its sample, this clone was seen once. V gene TRBV10-3 combines with J gene TRBJ1-5; D not certain. V lost 0 bases and J 2 bases, leaving 17 bases between the germline ends. The CDR3 totals 18 residues. In germline, CDR1 is ENHRY, CDR2 SYGVKD. The CDR3 DNA follows: TGTGCCATCAGTGAGTCGAGCCCAGGATCGTTGGGCAATCAGCCCCAGCATTTT. This codes for CAISESSPGSLGNQPQHF.

The rearrangement uses TRBV27 and TRBJ2-3, with 10 bases matching TRBD2. The germline V gene has CDR1 MNHEY and CDR2 SMNVEV (reference sequence). This CDR3 is built from 15 residues. J gave up 4 bases and V 4 bases, and 5 bases lay outside the gene matches. The CDR3 nucleotides are TGTGCCAGCAGTTCCAGCGGGGGGGCTTCAGATACGCAGTATTTT. This sequence encodes CASSSSGGASDTQYF.

The chain couples TRBV10-3 to TRBJ1-1; D is ambiguous. With 2 bases removed from V and 6 bases from J, the gap between germline ends came to 10 bases. The germline CDR1 and CDR2 sequences are ENHRY and SYGVKD. The CDR3 loop spans 13 amino acids. Here the CDR3 reads CAISEERPPEAFF. CDR3 DNA sequence: TGTGCCATCAGTGAGGAGCGACCACCTGAAGCTTTCTTT.

This chain connects TRBV5-4 to TRBJ2-5; TRBD2 is a possible D gene (5 bases). Germline lookup yields CDR1 SGHNT and CDR2 YYREEE (reference sequence). The CDR3 consists of 15 residues. V dropped 1 base and J dropped 5 bases, with 15 bases sitting between them. The DNA for the CDR3 is TGTGCCAGCAGCTTGTATGGGGTTCGGAGGGAGACCCAGTACTTC. Encoded protein: CASSLYGVRRETQYF.

The chain combines TRBV27 with TRBJ1-1; D is unresolved. Germline CDR1 and CDR2: MNHEY and SMNVEV (reference sequence). The ends were cut back, 1 base at V and 5 bases at J, with 20 bases in the middle. CDR3 length: 17 residues. Here the CDR3 DNA reads TGTGCCAGCAGTTTATTCGGTAGGCCTCCCGGAGGGACTGAAGCTTTCTTT. Protein product: CASSLFGRPPGGTEAFF.

This clone was observed a handful of times. This sequence joins TRBV9 and TRBJ1-2; TRBD1 agrees at 8 bases. Germline lookup yields CDR1 SGDLS and CDR2 YYNGEE. This CDR3 has 16 amino acids. J was trimmed by 7 bases and V by 2 bases; bases with no gene match: 13. Written as DNA, the CDR3 is TGTGCCAGCAGCGTCGGCCATGCTGGGACAGGTGGTGGCTACACCTTC. Translating it yields CASSVGHAGTGGGYTF.

The J gene is TRBJ1-4, the V gene TRBV25-1; perhaps TRBD1 as D (6 bases). This CDR3 has 16 residues. Germline V gives CDR1 MGHDK, CDR2 SYGVNS. Trimming pared 2 bases from V and 4 bases from J, leaving 14 bases between. The CDR3 nucleotides read TGTGCCAGCAGTGAAGTTTTCGGACAGCTTAATGAAAAACTGTTTTTT. Its translation: CASSEVFGQLNEKLFF.

The gene calls are TRBV29-1 and TRBJ2-3; maybe TRBD1 (5 bases). V lost 4 bases to trimming and J lost 4 bases, with 15 bases between them. The germline gives CDR1 SQVTM, CDR2 ANQGSEA. The CDR3 totals 14 residues. CDR3 in amino acids: CSVGVRVGADTQYF. CDR3 DNA sequence: TGCAGCGTTGGCGTCAGGGTAGGGGCAGATACGCAGTATTTT.

This chain uses TRBV5-1 with TRBJ2-7; TRBD1 is a possible D gene (6 bases). V lost 0 bases to trimming and J lost 4 bases, with 11 bases between them. The CDR3 spans 14 residues. Germline CDR1 SGHRS, CDR2 YFSETQ. CDR3 coding DNA: TGCGCCAGCAGCTTGGGGGGGACACGGTACGAGCAGTACTTC. Its translation: CASSLGGTRYEQYF.

The V and J genes are TRBV20-1 and TRBJ1-2, with D perhaps matching TRBD1 (5 bases). Trimming removed 4 bases from V and 8 bases from J, with 11 bases in between. CDR1 DFQATT and CDR2 SNEGSKA come from the germline V gene (reference sequence). The CDR3 is made up of 11 amino acids. CDR3 coding DNA: TGCAGTGCTAAACGGGGGGGAGGCTACACCTTC. It codes for CSAKRGGGYTF.

This chain links TRBV18 with TRBJ1-1, with 9 bases matching TRBD1. The CDR3 runs to 17 residues. Per the germline V gene, CDR1 is KGHSH and CDR2 is LQKENI. V lost 2 bases to trimming and J lost 4 bases; unmatched junction nucleotides: 11. In nucleotides, the CDR3 is TGTGCCAGCTCACCAGTGGCGACAGGGGGAGGCGGCACTGAAGCTTTCTTT. Protein product: CASSPVATGGGGTEAFF.

In this sample, this clone turned up once. The chain links TRBV6-5 to TRBJ1-1, with 7 bases identical to TRBD1. The CDR3 covers 14 residues. Losses at the gene ends were 4 bases for V and 3 bases for J; bases not matched to a gene: 5. Germline-derived CDR1 and CDR2 are MNHEY and SVGAGI. CDR3 region: CASSLNRGDTEAFF. The CDR3 region has the DNA TGTGCCAGCAGTTTAAACAGGGGTGACACTGAAGCTTTCTTT.

This clone was detected only a few times. V is TRBV3-1 (or the pseudogene TRBV3-2) and J is TRBJ2-2; maybe TRBD2 (6 bases). Germline V CDR1 and CDR2: LGHDT, YNNKEL (reference sequence). Trimming took 0 bases from V and 3 from J, leaving 17 bases between them. This CDR3 region has 18 residues. The DNA for the CDR3 is TGTGCCAGCAGCCAAGATTTAAGCCAGGAGGGTTACACCGGGGAGCTGTTTTTT. This sequence encodes CASSQDLSQEGYTGELFF.

CDR3 amino acids: CASSPPVRGDFRDTQYF. In DNA form, the CDR3 reads TGTGCCAGCTCACCACCTGTTCGGGGGGACTTCAGAGATACGCAGTATTTT. This chain links TRBV18 with TRBJ2-3, with TRBD2 identical over 7 bases. Germline-derived CDR1 and CDR2 are KGHSH and LQKENI. This CDR3 has 17 amino acids. Trimming at V came to 0 bases and at J to 5 bases, leaving 11 bases not matched to a gene.

This clone was seen a few times. This chain joins TRBV18 and TRBJ1-6, with TRBD1 matching over 7 bases. This CDR3 has 16 residues. The ends lost 4 bases at V and 9 bases at J; junction bases unmatched: 12. The germline V gene encodes CDR1 KGHSH and CDR2 LQKENI. This chain's CDR3 is CASSLAGTVESSPLHF. CDR3 nucleotide sequence: TGTGCCAGCTCACTGGCCGGGACAGTAGAAAGTTCACCCCTCCACTTT.

This clone has a single count. The genes are TRBV21-1 and TRBJ1-5. TRBV21-1 is noted as a pseudogene. The CDR3 runs to 12 residues. The CDR3 is CASSKGGGPQHF. The CDR3 nucleotides are TGTGCCAGCAGCAAAGGGGGGGGGCCCCAGCATTTT.

A few counts support this clone. The rearrangement joins TRBV5-1 to TRBJ2-5, with 8 bases that match TRBD1. The V segment lost 1 base and the J segment 4 bases; nucleotides outside the gene matches: 6. Germline assignment: CDR1 SGHRS and CDR2 YFSETQ. CDR3 length equals 15 residues. In DNA form, the CDR3 reads TGCGCCAGCAGCTTGCAGGGGGCGATGAGAGAGACCCAGTACTTC. Translated, it gives CASSLQGAMRETQYF.

The chain is built from TRBV7-9 and TRBJ2-7; D remains ambiguous. The CDR3 length is 12 residues. Trimming left V 5 bases short and J 0 bases short, with 5 bases between. CDR1 and CDR2 from the germline V gene are SEHNR and FQNEAQ (reference sequence). CDR3 in amino acids: CASSPSSYEQYV. DNA of the CDR3: TGTGCCAGCAGCCCGAGCTCCTACGAGCAGTACGTC.

The rearrangement uses TRBV5-1 and TRBJ2-7; a weak D match, TRBD2 (6 bases). Trimming cost V 2 bases and J 0 bases, with 12 bases left between them. Germline CDR1 and CDR2: SGHRS and YFSETQ. CDR3 size: 15 residues. CDR3 sequence (DNA): TGCGCCAGCAGCTTTTTAGCGGATAGCTCCTACGAGCAGTACTTC. Amino acid sequence: CASSFLADSSYEQYF.

The V call is TRBV19, the J call TRBJ1-1; D is possibly TRBD1 (6 bases). CDR3 length: 13 residues. Germline V gene sequence: CDR1 LNHDA, CDR2 SQIVND (reference sequence). The V and J ends lost 9 bases and 1 base respectively, with 12 bases between them. DNA of the CDR3: TGTGCCAGCAGGACAGAGACGAACACTGAAGCTTTCTTT. The encoded protein is CASRTETNTEAFF. Full variable domain (missing parts from reference TRBV19 and TRBJ1-1): DGGITQSPKYLFRKEGQNVTLSCEQNLNHDAMYWYRQDPGQGLRLIYYSQIVNDFQKGDIAEGYSVSREKKESFPLTVTSAQKNPTAFYLCASRTETNTEAFFGQGTRLTVV.